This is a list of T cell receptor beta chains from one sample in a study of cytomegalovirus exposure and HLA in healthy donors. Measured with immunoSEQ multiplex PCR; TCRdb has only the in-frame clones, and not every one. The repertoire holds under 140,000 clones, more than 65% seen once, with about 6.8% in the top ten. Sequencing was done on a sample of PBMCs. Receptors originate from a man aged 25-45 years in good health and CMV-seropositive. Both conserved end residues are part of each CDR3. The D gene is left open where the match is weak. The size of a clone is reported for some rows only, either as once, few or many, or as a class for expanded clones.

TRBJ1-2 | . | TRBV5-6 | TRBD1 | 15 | TGTGCCAGCAGCCTCCGGGACAGTCGGCGGTATGGCTACACCTTC | CASSLRDSRRYGYTF
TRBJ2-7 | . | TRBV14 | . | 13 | TGTGCCAGCAGCCAAGACAGGACTTACGAGCAGTACTTC | CASSQDRTYEQYF
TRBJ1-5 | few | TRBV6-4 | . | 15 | TGTGCCAGCAGTGATACAGACTATAGCAATCAGCCCCAGCATTTT | CASSDTDYSNQPQHF
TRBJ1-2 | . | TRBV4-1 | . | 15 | TGCGCCAGCAGCCAAGGAGCGGCATCTTGGTATGGCTACACCTTC | CASSQGAASWYGYTF
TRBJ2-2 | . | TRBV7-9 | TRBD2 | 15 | TGTGCCAGCAGCTTACAGCGGGGGGACACCGGGGAGCTGTTTTTT | CASSLQRGDTGELFF
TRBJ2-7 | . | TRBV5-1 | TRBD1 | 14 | TGCGCCAGCAGCCAGGGACAGGGGGCGTGGGAGCAGTACTTC | CASSQGQGAWEQYF
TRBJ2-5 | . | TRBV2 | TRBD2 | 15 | TGTGCCAGCAGTGAATTTACTAGCGATCGGGAGACCCAGTACTTC | CASSEFTSDRETQYF
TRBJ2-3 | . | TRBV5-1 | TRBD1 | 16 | TGCGCCAGCAGCTTGGCAGGGGGCCGTAGCACAGATACGCAGTATTTT | CASSLAGGRSTDTQYF
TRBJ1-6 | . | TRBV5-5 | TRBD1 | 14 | TGTGCCAGCAGCTTCGAGACAGGGTTCTCACCCCTCCACTTT | CASSFETGFSPLHF
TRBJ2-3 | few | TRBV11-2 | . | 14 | TGTGCCAGCAGCTTAGCCGGGGACACAGATACGCAGTATTTT | CASSLAGDTDTQYF
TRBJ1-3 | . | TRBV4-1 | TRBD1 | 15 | TGCGCCAGCAGCCAGGAAGACAGGGAGGTAGACACCATATATTTT | CASSQEDREVDTIYF
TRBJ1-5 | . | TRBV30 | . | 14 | TGTGCCTGGAGCGGTCGCCGTAGCAATCAGCCCCAGCATTTT | CAWSGRRSNQPQHF
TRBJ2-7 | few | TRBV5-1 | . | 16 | TGCGCCAGCAGCTTGGCCCCAGGGGCTTTTGCCTACGAGCAGTACTTC | CASSLAPGAFAYEQYF
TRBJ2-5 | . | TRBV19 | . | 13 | TGTGCCAGTAGTAGCCGGACATGGGGGGAGCAGTACTTC | CASSSRTWGEQYF
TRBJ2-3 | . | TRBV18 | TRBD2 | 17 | TGTGCCAGCTCACCAGGCGAAGGGGCGGGGGGCACAGATACGCAGTATTTT | CASSPGEGAGGTDTQYF
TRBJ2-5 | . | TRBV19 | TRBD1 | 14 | TGTGCCAGTAGTATACGGACAGGGTGGAAGACCCAGTACTTC | CASSIRTGWKTQYF
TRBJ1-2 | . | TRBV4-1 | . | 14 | TGCGCCAGCAGCCAACGGACATCTCGGGATGGCTACACCTTC | CASSQRTSRDGYTF
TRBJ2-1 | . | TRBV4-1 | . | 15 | TGCGCCAGCAGCTGGGGTAGGGGCAAACACAATGAGCAGTTCTTC | CASSWGRGKHNEQFF
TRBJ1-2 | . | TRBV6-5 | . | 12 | TGTGCCAGCAGTTACGCGGGCTATGGCTACACCTTC | CASSYAGYGYTF
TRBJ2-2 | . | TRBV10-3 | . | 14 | TGTGCCATCCGGGTTACGGGGAACACCGGGGAGCTGTTTTTT | CAIRVTGNTGELFF
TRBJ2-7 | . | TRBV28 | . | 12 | TGTGCCAGCAAATCCGGCCAGGACGAGCAGTACTTC | CASKSGQDEQYF
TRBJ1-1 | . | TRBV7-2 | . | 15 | TGTGCCAGCAGCTTAGAGAGGGGGTTGGACACTGAAGCTTTCTTT | CASSLERGLDTEAFF
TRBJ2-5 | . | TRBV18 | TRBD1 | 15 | TGTGCCAGCTCTCCCCAACAGGGGGCAGAGGAGACCCAGTACTTC | CASSPQQGAEETQYF
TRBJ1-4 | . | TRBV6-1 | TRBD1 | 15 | TGTGCCAGCAGTGAATTAGCGGACAGGCGTGAAAAACTGTTTTTT | CASSELADRREKLFF
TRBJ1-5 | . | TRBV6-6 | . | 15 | TGTGCCAGCAGTTACCGGGACACCTCTAGGGAGCCCCAGCATTTT | CASSYRDTSREPQHF
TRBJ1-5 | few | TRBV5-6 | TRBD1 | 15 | TGTGCCAGCAGCAATGGGACAGGGTATTTGCAGCCCCAGCATTTT | CASSNGTGYLQPQHF
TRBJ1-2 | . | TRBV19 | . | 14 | TGTGCCAGTAGTATGATTCAGGGACTCTATGGCTACACCTTC | CASSMIQGLYGYTF
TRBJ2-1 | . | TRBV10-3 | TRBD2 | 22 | TGTGCCATCAGCCCGACAGTGCTGGAGGGATTAGCGGGGGGGCCTTCCTACAATGAGCAGTTCTTC | CAISPTVLEGLAGGPSYNEQFF
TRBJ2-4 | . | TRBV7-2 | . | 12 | TGTGCCAGCAGCTTTTATCGTGGGACTTGGAACTTC | CASSFYRGTWNF
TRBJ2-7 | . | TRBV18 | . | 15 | TGTGCCAGCTCACCACTTGCCGGGACTGACCACGAGCAGTACTTC | CASSPLAGTDHEQYF
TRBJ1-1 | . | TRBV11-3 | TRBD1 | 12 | TGTGCCAGCAGCTCCCGGACAGGGGAAGCTTTCTTT | CASSSRTGEAFF
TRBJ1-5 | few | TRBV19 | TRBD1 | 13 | TGTGCCAGTAGTCAGGGGGCCTGGCAGCCCCAGCATTTT | CASSQGAWQPQHF